This TCR beta chain was sequenced during a study of blood T cell repertoires in COVID-19 (dated by TCRdb to about 2020). Broadly, across the study: Samples covering the acute and convalescent phases of COVID-19 were provided by collaborators in the United States, Italy and Spain. The material from the prospective study consisted of cDNA or gDNA derived from T cells, B-cell-depleted T cells, or PBMCs. The samples were drawn from two sources: the first 160 participants of the ongoing ImmuneRACE study, and 950 to 1,500 subjects contributed by 6 global collaborators. The sample metadata nearly always contained a de-identified subject ID, COVID-19 status, age in years and sex. The repertoires were made available in a free public database intended to serve as a resource for research on the immune response to SARS-CoV-2. Subjects who had been exposed to COVID-19, were actively infected with it, or had recovered from it provided the deeply sampled blood TCRbeta repertoires that made up the dataset. Where HLA class I and class II types were available, the types were taken from metadata supplied by the sample provider, not from assay-based typing. Overall study results and their limits: The amount of clinical and demographic metadata varied by source and participant and was provided uncurated.

Comments on this clone: It has no known antigen specificity. The record has no base qualities; no much larger clone is one base away.

TCRbeta CDR3 regions were amplified from genomic DNA using the immunoSEQ Assay, a bias-controlled multiplex PCR. The authors' pipeline ran thus. Nucleated cell counts per sample were estimated from amplification of reference gene primers within the assay. Sequence reads were collapsed and filtered to measure the absolute abundance of every unique TCRbeta CDR3 rearrangement. For each sample, productive Simpson clonality was calculated by taking the square root of Simpson's diversity index across productive rearrangements. TCRdb holds this immuneACCESS table with in-frame rearrangements only. Some clones are missing; in checked studies, unresolved V genes explain under half, and the rest has no known cause. For V, J and clone size, that table is used; D and trimming come from the DNA. A total of 400,000 to 500,000 clones appear in this sample, about 88% of them only once. The ten largest clones represent 1.2% to 1.5% of the sample.

According to the germline V gene (reference sequence), CDR1 reads LNHDA and CDR2 reads SQIVND. Clipping removes 7 bases from V and 15 bases from J, with 7 as the unmatched junction base count. Including the terminal cysteine and phenylalanine, the CDR3 comprises 12 residues. Only the CDR3 DNA is retained, 36 bases long and in frame from the first base. Participants in the prospective study were enrolled through a virtual design, were aged about 18 to 100 years, and lived in approximately 25 United States geographic areas. In the prospective study, participants were assigned to cohorts based on the clinical history participants reported in a screening survey and a study questionnaire. Exposed participants had been in contact with someone with a PCR-confirmed or clinician-diagnosed COVID-19 case within 2 weeks of study entry. In the prospective study, mobile phlebotomists collected whole blood, serum and a nasopharyngeal or oropharyngeal swab from each participant. Participants in the prospective study had the option to provide additional blood draws and questionnaires over an approximately 2-month period. Before DNA extraction, prospective study blood samples were shipped either frozen or at room temperature.

This sequence uses TRBV19 and TRBJ2-1; 12 bases in between match TRBD2. This clonotype was obtained from a young woman who had been exposed to COVID-19. The sequenced sample was PBMCs or T cells enriched from blood (not recorded which). The CDR3 protein is CASKTSGRRLFF. Here is the DNA: TGTGCCAGTAAAACTAGCGGGAGGAGATTGTTCTTC.